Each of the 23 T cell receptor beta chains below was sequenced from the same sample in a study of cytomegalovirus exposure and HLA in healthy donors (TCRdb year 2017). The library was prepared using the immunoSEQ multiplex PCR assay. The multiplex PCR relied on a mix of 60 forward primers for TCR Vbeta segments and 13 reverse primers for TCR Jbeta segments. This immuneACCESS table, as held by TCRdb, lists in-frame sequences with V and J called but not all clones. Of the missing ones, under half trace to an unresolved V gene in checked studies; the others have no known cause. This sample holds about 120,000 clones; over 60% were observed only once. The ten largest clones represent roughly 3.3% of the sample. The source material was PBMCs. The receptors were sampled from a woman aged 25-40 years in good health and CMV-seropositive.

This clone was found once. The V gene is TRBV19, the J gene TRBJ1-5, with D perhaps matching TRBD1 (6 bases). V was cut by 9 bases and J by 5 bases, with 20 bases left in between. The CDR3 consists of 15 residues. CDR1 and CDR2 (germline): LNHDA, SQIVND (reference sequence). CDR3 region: CASSTGQGRHQPQHF. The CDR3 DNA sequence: TGTGCCAGCTCCACAGGGCAGGGACGGCATCAGCCCCAGCATTTT.

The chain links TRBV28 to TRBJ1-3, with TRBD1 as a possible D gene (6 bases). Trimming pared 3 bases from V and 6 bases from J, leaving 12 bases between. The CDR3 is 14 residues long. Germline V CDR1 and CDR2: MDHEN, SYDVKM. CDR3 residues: CASSFLRGVNTIYF. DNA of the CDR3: TGTGCCAGCAGTTTTCTCAGGGGTGTAAACACCATATATTTT.

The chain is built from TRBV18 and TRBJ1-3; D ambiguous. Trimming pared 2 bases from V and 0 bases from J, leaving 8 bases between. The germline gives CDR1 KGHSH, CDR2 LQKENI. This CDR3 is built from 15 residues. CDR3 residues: CASSPAISSGNTIYF. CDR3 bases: TGTGCCAGCTCACCAGCAATTAGCTCTGGAAACACCATATATTTT.

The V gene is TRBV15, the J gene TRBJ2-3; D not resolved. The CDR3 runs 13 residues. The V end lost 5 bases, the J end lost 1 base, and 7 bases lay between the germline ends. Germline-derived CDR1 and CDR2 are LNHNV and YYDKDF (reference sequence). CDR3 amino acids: CATSDMGTDTQYF. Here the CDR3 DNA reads TGTGCCACCAGCGACATGGGCACAGATACGCAGTATTTT.

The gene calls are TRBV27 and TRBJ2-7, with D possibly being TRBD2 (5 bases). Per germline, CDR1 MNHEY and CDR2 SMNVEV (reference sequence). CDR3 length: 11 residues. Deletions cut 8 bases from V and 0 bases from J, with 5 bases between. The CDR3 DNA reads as TGTGCCAGCCGGGACTCCTACGAGCAGTACTTC. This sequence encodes CASRDSYEQYF.

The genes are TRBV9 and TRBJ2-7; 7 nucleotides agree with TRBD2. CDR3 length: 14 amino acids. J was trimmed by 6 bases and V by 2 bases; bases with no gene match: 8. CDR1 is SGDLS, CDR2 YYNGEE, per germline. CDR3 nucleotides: TGTGCCAGCAGCGTGACTATCGGGGGGACCGAGCAGTACTTC. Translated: CASSVTIGGTEQYF.

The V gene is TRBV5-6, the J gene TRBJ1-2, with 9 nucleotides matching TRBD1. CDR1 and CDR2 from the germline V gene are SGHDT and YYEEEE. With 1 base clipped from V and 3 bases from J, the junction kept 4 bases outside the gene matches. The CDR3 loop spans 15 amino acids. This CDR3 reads CASSLWDREDYGYTF. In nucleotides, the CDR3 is TGTGCCAGCAGCTTGTGGGACAGGGAGGACTATGGCTACACCTTC.

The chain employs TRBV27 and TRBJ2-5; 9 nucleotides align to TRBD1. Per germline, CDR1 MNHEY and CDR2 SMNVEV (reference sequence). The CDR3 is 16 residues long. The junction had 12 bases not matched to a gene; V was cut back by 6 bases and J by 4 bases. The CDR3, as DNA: TGTGCCAGCAGGCCAGGGACAGGGCACCTCGGAGAGACCCAGTACTTC. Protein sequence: CASRPGTGHLGETQYF.

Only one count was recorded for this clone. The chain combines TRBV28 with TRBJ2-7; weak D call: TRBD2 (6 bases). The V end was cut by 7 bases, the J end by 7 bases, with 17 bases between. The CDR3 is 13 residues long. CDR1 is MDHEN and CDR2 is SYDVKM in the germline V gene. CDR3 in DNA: TGTGCCAGCACCCGGGACTGGAGACGGGAGCAGTACTTC. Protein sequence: CASTRDWRREQYF. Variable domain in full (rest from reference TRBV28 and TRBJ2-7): DVKVTQSSRYLVKRTGEKVFLECVQDMDHENMFWYRQDPGLGLRLIYFSYDVKMKEKGDIPEGYSVSREKKERFSLILESASTNQTSMYLCASTRDWRREQYFGPGTRLTVT.

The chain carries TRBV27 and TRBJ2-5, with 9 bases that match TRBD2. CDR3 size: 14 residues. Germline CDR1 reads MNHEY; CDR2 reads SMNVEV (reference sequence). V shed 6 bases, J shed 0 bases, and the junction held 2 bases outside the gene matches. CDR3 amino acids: CASSIAGDQETQYF. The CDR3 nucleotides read TGTGCCAGCAGCATAGCGGGGGACCAAGAGACCCAGTACTTC.

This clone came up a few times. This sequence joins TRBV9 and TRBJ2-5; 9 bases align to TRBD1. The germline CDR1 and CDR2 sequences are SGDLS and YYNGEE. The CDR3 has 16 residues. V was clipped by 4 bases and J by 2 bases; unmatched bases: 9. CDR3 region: CASSLTGTGPQETQYF. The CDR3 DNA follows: TGTGCCAGCAGCTTGACCGGGACAGGGCCTCAAGAGACCCAGTACTTC.

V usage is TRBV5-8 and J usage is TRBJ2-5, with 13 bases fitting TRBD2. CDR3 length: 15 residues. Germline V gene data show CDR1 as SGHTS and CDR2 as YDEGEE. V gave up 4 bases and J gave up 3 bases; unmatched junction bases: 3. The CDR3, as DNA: TGTGCCAGCAGCAACGGACTAGCGGGGGAAGAGACCCAGTACTTC. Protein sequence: CASSNGLAGEETQYF.

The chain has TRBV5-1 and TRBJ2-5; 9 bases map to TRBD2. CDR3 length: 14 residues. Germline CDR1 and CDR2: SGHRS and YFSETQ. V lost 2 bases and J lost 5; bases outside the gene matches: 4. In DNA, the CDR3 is TGCGCCAGCAGCTTTCGCGGGGGGGATGAGACCCAGTACTTC. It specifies CASSFRGGDETQYF.

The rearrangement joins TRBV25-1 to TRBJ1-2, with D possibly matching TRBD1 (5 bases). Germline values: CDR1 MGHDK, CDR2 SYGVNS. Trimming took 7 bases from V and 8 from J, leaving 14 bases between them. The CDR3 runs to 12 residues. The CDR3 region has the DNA TGTGCCAGCATGGCGGACATGGGAGGCTACACCTTC. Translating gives CASMADMGGYTF.

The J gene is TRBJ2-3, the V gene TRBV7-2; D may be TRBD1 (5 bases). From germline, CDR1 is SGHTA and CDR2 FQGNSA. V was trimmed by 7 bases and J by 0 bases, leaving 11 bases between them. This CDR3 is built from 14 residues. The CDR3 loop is CASKLRVSTDTQYF. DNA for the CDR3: TGTGCCAGCAAGCTCAGGGTCAGCACAGATACGCAGTATTTT.

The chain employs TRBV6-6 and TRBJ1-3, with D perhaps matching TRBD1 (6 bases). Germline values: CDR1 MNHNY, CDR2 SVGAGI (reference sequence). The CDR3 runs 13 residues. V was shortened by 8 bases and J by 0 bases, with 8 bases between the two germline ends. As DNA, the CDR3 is TGTGCCAGCGGGACATACTCTGGAAACACCATATATTTT. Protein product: CASGTYSGNTIYF.

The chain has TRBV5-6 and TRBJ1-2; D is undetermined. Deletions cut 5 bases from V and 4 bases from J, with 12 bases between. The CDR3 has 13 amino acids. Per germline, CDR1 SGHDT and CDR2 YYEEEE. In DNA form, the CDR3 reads TGTGCCAGCAGGATAATCGGGGTCTATGGCTACACCTTC. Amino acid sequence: CASRIIGVYGYTF. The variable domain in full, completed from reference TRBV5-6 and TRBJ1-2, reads DAGVTQSPTHLIKTRGQQVTLRCSPKSGHDTVSWYQQALGQGPQFIFQYYEEEERQRGNFPDRFSGHQFPNYSSELNVNALLLGDSALYLCASRIIGVYGYTFGSGTRLTVV.

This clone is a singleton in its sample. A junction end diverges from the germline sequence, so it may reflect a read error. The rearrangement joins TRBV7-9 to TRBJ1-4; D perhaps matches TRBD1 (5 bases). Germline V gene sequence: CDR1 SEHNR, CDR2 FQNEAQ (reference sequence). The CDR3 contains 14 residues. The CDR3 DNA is TGTTCCAGCAGCTTAGAGGTTCGGGGGGAAAAACTGTTTTTT. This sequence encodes CSSSLEVRGEKLFF.

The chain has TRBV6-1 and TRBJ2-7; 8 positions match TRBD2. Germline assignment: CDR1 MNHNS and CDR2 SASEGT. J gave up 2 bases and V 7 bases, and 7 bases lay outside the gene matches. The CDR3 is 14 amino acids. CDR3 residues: CASNPGGSAYEQYF. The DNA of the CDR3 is TGTGCCAGCAATCCGGGGGGGTCGGCCTACGAGCAGTACTTC.

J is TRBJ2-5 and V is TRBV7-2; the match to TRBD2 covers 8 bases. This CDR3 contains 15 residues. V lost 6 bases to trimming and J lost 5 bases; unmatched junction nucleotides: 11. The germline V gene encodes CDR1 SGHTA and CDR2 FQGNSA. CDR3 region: CASRLISGGAETQYF. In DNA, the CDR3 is TGTGCCAGCAGGCTCATATCGGGGGGGGCGGAGACCCAGTACTTC.

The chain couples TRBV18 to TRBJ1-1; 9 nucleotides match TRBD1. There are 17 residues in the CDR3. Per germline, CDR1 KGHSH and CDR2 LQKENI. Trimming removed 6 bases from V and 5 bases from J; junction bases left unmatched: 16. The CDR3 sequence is CASSKPTGGTGGTEAFF. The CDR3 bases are TGTGCCAGCTCTAAACCCACAGGGGGCACGGGAGGGACTGAAGCTTTCTTT.

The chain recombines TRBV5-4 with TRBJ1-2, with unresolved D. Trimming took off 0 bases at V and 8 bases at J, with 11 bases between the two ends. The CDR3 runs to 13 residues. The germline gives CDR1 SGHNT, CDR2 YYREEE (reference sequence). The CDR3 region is CASSLGLRSGYTF. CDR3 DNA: TGTGCCAGCAGCTTGGGGCTTAGGAGCGGCTACACCTTC.

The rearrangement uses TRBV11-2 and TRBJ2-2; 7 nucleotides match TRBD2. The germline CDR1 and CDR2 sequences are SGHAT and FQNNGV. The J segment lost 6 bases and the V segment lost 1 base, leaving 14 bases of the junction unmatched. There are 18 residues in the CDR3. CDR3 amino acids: CASSLAGGGLRLPGELFF. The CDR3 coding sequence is TGTGCCAGCAGCTTAGCGGGAGGAGGGCTGAGGTTACCCGGGGAGCTGTTTTTT.